This entry describes one TCR beta chain. The CDR3 is made up of 16 amino acids. The germline gives CDR1 LNHDA, CDR2 SQIVND (reference sequence). V shed 3 bases and J shed 1 base, with 15 bases lying between them. Indicated time point: cycle 4 day 1 (C4D1), after less than seven weeks of nivolumab. Patients all relapsed after autologous stem cell transplantation, and there was variation in brentuximab vedotin exposure. The data were taken from a study of PD-1 blockade in classical Hodgkin lymphoma. Sequencing was performed with immunoSEQ multiplex PCR; in TCRdb, only in-frame clones are kept and a portion is missing. Of under 20,000 clones in the sample, around 80% were seen once.

This chain uses TRBV19 with TRBJ2-5; D possibly corresponds to TRBD2 (7 bases). The origin of this receptor is a human donor with classical Hodgkin lymphoma. This specimen was peripheral blood mononuclear cells (PBMCs), taken before the fourth cycle of nivolumab. CDR3 residues: CASSIAWGGSQETQYF. Here the CDR3 DNA reads TGTGCCAGTAGTATCGCATGGGGGGGCTCCCAAGAGACCCAGTACTTC.